These T cell receptor beta chains were read from a single sample in a study of blood T cells in healthy people across ages. TCRdb called the 5' RACE reads again in MiXCR, with one record for every CDR3 protein. The sample yields roughly 1.9 million distinct CDR3 sequences, about two fifths seen once. The specimen was blood. These receptors were obtained from a human donor in good health. Each CDR3 is given with its conserved first and last residue. Each record gives: J gene, D gene, V gene, clone size, CDR3 protein, CDR3 DNA. The D gene is left open where the match is weak. Clone sizes are given selectively: once, few, many, or a class where the clone is expanded.

>TRBJ1-5|.|TRBV28|few
CASRPIRGGQPQHF
TGTGCCAGCAGGCCAATTAGGGGCGGGCAGCCCCAGCATTTT
>TRBJ1-1|.|TRBV28|.
CASSYPTGVTEAFF
TGTGCCAGCAGCTACCCCACAGGTGTCACTGAAGCTTTCTTT
>TRBJ1-2|.|TRBV5-1|.
CASSFRDYTGPYGYTF
TGCGCCAGCAGCTTCCGGGACTACACAGGCCCCTATGGCTACACCTTC
>TRBJ1-1|.|TRBV15|.
CATSRGGEKTEAFF
TGTGCCACCAGCAGAGGGGGAGAGAAAACTGAAGCTTTCTTT
>TRBJ2-7|.|TRBV19|.
CASSITAGGSYNEQYF
TGTGCCAGTAGTATAACTGCCGGGGGCTCCTACAATGAGCAGTACTTC
>TRBJ2-7|.|TRBV4-1|few
CASSQPTAGVPYEQYF
TGCGCCAGCAGCCAACCGACTGCCGGGGTCCCCTACGAGCAGTACTTC
>TRBJ2-1|.|TRBV5-1|.
CASSLQGPRGQFF
TGCGCCAGCAGCTTACAGGGTCCCCGTGGGCAGTTCTTC
>TRBJ2-7|.|TRBV7-8|once
CASSSPWSVYEQYF
TGTGCCAGCAGCTCCCCATGGTCGGTCTACGAGCAGTACTTC
>TRBJ1-2|TRBD1|TRBV12-3/TRBV12-4|.
CASSLAGGLGYTF
TGTGCCAGCAGTTTGGCAGGGGGGCTTGGCTACACCTTC
>TRBJ2-5|.|TRBV20-1|.
CSARRADQGTQYF
TGCAGTGCTCGTAGGGCGGATCAAGGGACCCAGTACTTC
>TRBJ2-2|.|TRBV7-2|few
CASSLESAGELFF
TGTGCCAGCAGCCTCGAGAGTGCCGGGGAGCTGTTTTTT
>TRBJ2-1|.|TRBV5-1|.
CASSLAVVGPSYNEQFF
TGCGCCAGCAGCTTGGCCGTAGTAGGGCCCTCCTACAATGAGCAGTTCTTC
>TRBJ2-7|.|TRBV5-1|.
CASSLPSREQYF
TGCGCCAGCAGCCTACCAAGTAGGGAGCAGTACTTC
>TRBJ1-2|.|TRBV15|.
CATSRPGRARGYTF
TGTGCCACCAGCAGGCCGGGGCGCGCGAGGGGCTACACCTTC
>TRBJ2-7|.|TRBV29-1|.
CSGIQGDEQYF
TGCAGCGGTATACAGGGTGACGAGCAGTACTTC
>TRBJ2-7|.|TRBV20-1|few
CSARELPSSYEQYF
TGCAGTGCTAGAGAACTGCCTAGCTCCTACGAGCAGTACTTC
>TRBJ2-1|.|TRBV11-2|few
CASSQSREQFF
TGTGCCAGCAGCCAAAGCCGGGAGCAGTTCTTC
>TRBJ1-2|.|TRBV6-6|.
CASSYLRGRTADGYTF
TGTGCCAGCAGTTACTTAAGGGGGAGGACAGCCGATGGCTACACCTTC
>TRBJ2-1|.|TRBV7-2|few
CASSLRWGTVYNEQFF
TGTGCCAGCAGCTTACGATGGGGGACTGTCTACAATGAGCAGTTCTTC
>TRBJ2-5|.|TRBV20-1|few
CSARGRPRGETQYF
TGCAGTGCTAGGGGGCGACCCAGGGGAGAGACCCAGTACTTC
>TRBJ1-2|TRBD1|TRBV7-2|.
CASSQGVEVYGYTF
TGTGCCAGCAGCCAGGGGGTAGAAGTTTATGGCTACACCTTC
>TRBJ2-6|.|TRBV29-1|.
CSVRDWFSGANVLTF
TGCAGCGTCCGGGACTGGTTCTCTGGGGCCAACGTCCTGACTTTC
>TRBJ2-5|.|TRBV6-5|.
CASSLYTGRRETQYF
TGTGCCAGCAGTTTATATACAGGACGCCGGGAGACCCAGTACTTC
>TRBJ1-2|.|TRBV15|few
CATSKGRFYGYTF
TGTGCCACCAGCAAGGGACGGTTCTATGGCTACACCTTC
>TRBJ1-1|TRBD1|TRBV29-1|once
CSVSDRVGTEAFF
TGCAGCGTGAGTGACAGGGTTGGCACTGAAGCTTTCTTT
>TRBJ2-6|.|TRBV20-1|.
CSAIMGSGANVLTF
TGCAGTGCTATCATGGGTAGTGGGGCCAACGTCCTGACTTTC
>TRBJ2-1|.|TRBV20-1|few
CSADLGYNNEQFF
TGCAGTGCTGACCTAGGGTACAACAATGAGCAGTTCTTC
>TRBJ1-5|.|TRBV7-9|few
CASSPGGGRGQPQHF
TGTGCCAGCAGCCCGGGCGGGGGAAGGGGTCAGCCCCAGCATTTT
>TRBJ1-2|.|TRBV7-2|many
CASSLGGLGGYTF
TGTGCCAGCAGTTTAGGGGGTCTTGGAGGCTACACCTTC
>TRBJ1-5|.|TRBV20-1|.
CSARDWAGGNQPQHF
TGCAGTGCTAGAGATTGGGCGGGCGGCAATCAGCCCCAGCATTTT
>TRBJ2-7|.|TRBV29-1|.
CSAEGGQIYEQYF
TGCAGCGCCGAGGGGGGACAGATCTACGAGCAGTACTTC
>TRBJ2-4|.|TRBV7-8|.
CASSFVVENIQYF
TGTGCCAGCAGCTTTGTTGTTGAAAACATTCAGTACTTC
>TRBJ2-1|.|TRBV10-3|.
CAISKGQEHNEQFF
TGTGCCATCAGTAAAGGACAAGAACACAATGAGCAGTTCTTC
>TRBJ1-2|.|TRBV7-2|.
CASSLRQDGTYGYTF
TGTGCCAGCAGCTTAAGACAAGACGGAACCTATGGCTACACCTTC
>TRBJ2-4|TRBD2|TRBV29-1|few
CSVASSGGLYNEQYF
TGCAGCGTTGCTTCTAGCGGGGGACTATACAATGAGCAGTACTTC
>TRBJ1-2|.|TRBV29-1|.
CSVAAPWGGYTF
TGCAGCGTTGCCGCACCTTGGGGCGGCTACACCTTC
>TRBJ1-1|.|TRBV29-1|.
CSVGVGETGEAFF
TGCAGCGTGGGGGTAGGGGAAACGGGTGAAGCTTTCTTT
>TRBJ1-2|.|TRBV13|.
CAGSSPKFYGYTF
TGTGCCGGCAGCTCCCCAAAGTTTTATGGCTACACCTTC
>TRBJ2-5|.|TRBV12-3/TRBV12-4|.
CASSRKVEVRLEETQYF
TGTGCCAGTAGTCGAAAGGTGGAAGTGAGGCTTGAAGAGACCCAGTACTTC
>TRBJ2-7|.|TRBV7-9|.
CASNLGTPYDYEQYF
TGTGCCAGCAACTTAGGGACACCCTACGATTACGAGCAGTACTTC
>TRBJ1-2|.|TRBV29-1|.
CSVDLDTDSNYGYTF
TGCAGCGTTGATTTGGACACCGATTCTAACTATGGCTACACCTTC
>TRBJ2-4|TRBD1|TRBV4-1|many
CASSQSGQQNIQYF
TGCGCCAGCAGCCAATCGGGACAGCAAAACATTCAGTACTTC
>TRBJ2-5|TRBD1|TRBV5-1|.
CASGDSMGEQYF
TGCGCCAGCGGGGACAGCATGGGGGAGCAGTACTTC
>TRBJ2-1|TRBD1|TRBV4-3|few
CASSQTARTGRNEQFF
TGCGCCAGCAGCCAAACTGCCAGGACAGGGAGAAATGAGCAGTTCTTC
>TRBJ1-5|.|TRBV6-2/TRBV6-3|.
CASMTHRVASQPQHF
TGTGCCAGCATGACTCACCGGGTGGCAAGTCAGCCCCAGCATTTT
>TRBJ1-4|.|TRBV4-1|.
CASNSWPRNEKLFF
TGCGCCAGCAACTCTTGGCCTCGTAATGAAAAACTGTTTTTT
>TRBJ2-5|.|TRBV9|.
CASSVDGGQTQYF
TGTGCCAGCAGCGTAGACGGGGGGCAGACCCAGTACTTC
>TRBJ2-7|.|TRBV20-1|.
CSVLRGTLYEQYF
TGCAGTGTCTTACGGGGGACCCTCTACGAGCAGTACTTC
>TRBJ1-4|.|TRBV5-6|once
CASSLTSNTPPGKKLFF
TGTGCCAGCAGCTTGACGTCTAACACTCCCCCGGGGAAAAAACTGTTTTTT
>TRBJ1-2|TRBD1|TRBV7-2|few
CASSRDRVFYGYTF
TGTGCCAGCAGCCGGGACAGAGTTTTCTATGGCTACACCTTC
>TRBJ2-7|.|TRBV4-1|.
CASSQRLSGEVYYEQYF
TGCGCCAGCAGCCAACGCCTATCGGGGGAGGTATACTACGAGCAGTACTTC
>TRBJ2-2|TRBD2|TRBV7-2|.
CASGGAGTFPGEPFF
TGTGCCAGCGGGGGAGCGGGAACCTTCCCCGGGGAGCCGTTTTTT
>TRBJ2-2|.|TRBV7-9|once
CASSPSRVYTGELFF
TGTGCCAGCAGCCCCTCGAGGGTGTACACCGGGGAGCTGTTTTTT
>TRBJ1-1|TRBD1|TRBV7-2|.
CASSRTGGSTEAFF
TGTGCCAGCAGCAGAACAGGGGGCAGCACTGAAGCTTTCTTT
>TRBJ2-7|.|TRBV5-6|.
CAGSLFSIDPYEQYF
TGTGCCGGCAGCTTGTTTTCAATAGATCCCTACGAGCAGTACTTC
>TRBJ2-4|.|TRBV11-2|few
CASSGNRAKNIQYF
TGTGCCAGCAGCGGTAACAGAGCCAAAAACATTCAGTACTTC
>TRBJ1-4|.|TRBV7-2|.
CASSFRGNVEKLFF
TGTGCCAGCAGCTTCCGGGGAAATGTTGAAAAACTGTTTTTT
>TRBJ2-5|.|TRBV27|few
CASSSTRGTQYF
TGTGCCAGCAGTTCCACACGGGGGACCCAGTACTTC
>TRBJ1-2|.|TRBV12-3/TRBV12-4|.
CASSLPGECGYTF
TGTGCCAGCAGTTTACCAGGGGAATGTGGCTACACCTTC